The clone carrying this T cell receptor beta chain occurred a few times. The antigen is unknown. This sample stems from a study of T-cell memory formation after mild COVID-19. Whole-study context: TCR clusters showed largely donor specificity.

Overall study results and limits: There was a balanced CD4/CD8 profile in clones contracting day 15 to 85, and later expanders leaned CD4+.

TCRdb processed the 5' RACE reads anew with MiXCR; each CDR3 protein has one entry. Of 540,000 or so distinct CDR3 sequences listed, roughly 21% are singletons. Germline-derived CDR1 and CDR2 are SEHNR and FQNEAQ (reference sequence). J gave up 0 bases and V 4 bases, and 9 bases lay outside the gene matches. The CDR3 extends over 17 amino acids. Sequenced input: PBMCs or a T cell subset sorted from them (not recorded which). This chain uses TRBV7-9 with TRBJ2-4; TRBD1 agrees at 7 bases. The sequence came from an adult woman who had mild COVID-19 (a few samples of this study predate the infection). Cell type and time point are not known. The CDR3 nucleotides are TGTGCCAGCAGCTCGTTTAGGGGGCAGCAAGCCAAAAACATTCAGTACTTC. Translation: CASSSFRGQQAKNIQYF.